The 6 T cell receptor beta chains listed next were all sequenced from one sample in a study of cytomegalovirus exposure and HLA in healthy donors. This PCR relied on a set of 60 Vbeta primers and 13 Jbeta primers. The protocol was immunoSEQ multiplex PCR, while the TCRdb copy is restricted to in-frame clones and leaves out a portion. This table holds approximately 190,000 clones, about 70% found once. Specimen: PBMCs. Source of these receptors: a woman in her 30s in good health and CMV-seronegative.

The rearrangement uses TRBV5-6 and TRBJ1-2; TRBD1 agrees at 9 bases. The V gene end was trimmed by 0 bases and the J gene end by 8 bases; junction bases not matched to a gene: 8. Germline CDR1 SGHDT, CDR2 YYEEEE. This CDR3 comprises 15 residues. The CDR3 spells CASSLAGTGSGGYTF. The CDR3 DNA reads TGTGCCAGCAGCTTGGCTGGGACAGGGTCGGGCGGCTACACCTTC.

The chain employs TRBV14 and TRBJ2-7; possible D gene TRBD2, 7 bases. Germline values: CDR1 SGHDN, CDR2 FVKESK. The CDR3 runs 15 residues. The V gene lost 5 bases and the J gene lost 4 bases, with 18 bases spanning the gap. This CDR3 is CASSTLGGQLYEQYF. For the CDR3, the DNA is TGTGCCAGCAGCACCCTGGGGGGGCAATTGTACGAGCAGTACTTC.

V usage is TRBV9 and J usage is TRBJ1-4; D is possibly TRBD1 (5 bases). Trimming took off 0 bases at V and 7 bases at J, with 16 bases between the two ends. The length of the CDR3 is 16 residues. Looked up from germline, CDR1 is SGDLS and CDR2 is YYNGEE. DNA of the CDR3: TGTGCCAGCAGCGTAGCGAGCCAGGGCCTGAGTGAAAAACTGTTTTTT. Amino acid sequence: CASSVASQGLSEKLFF.

CDR3 amino acids: CASSPTAYNSPLHF. In DNA, the CDR3 is TGTGCCAGCAGCCCGACAGCGTATAATTCACCCCTCCACTTT. This chain joins TRBV7-9 and TRBJ1-6; D may be TRBD1 (5 bases). V was clipped by 5 bases and J by 4 bases, with 9 bases between them. The germline V gene has CDR1 SEHNR and CDR2 FQNEAQ (reference sequence). The CDR3 sequence is 14 residues long.

The rearrangement joins TRBV10-2 to TRBJ2-3; the D gene is possibly TRBD1 (6 bases). Trimming cost V 8 bases and J 7 bases, with 16 bases left between them. Looked up from germline, CDR1 is WSHSY and CDR2 is SAAADI. The CDR3 has 13 amino acids. DNA of the CDR3: TGCGCCAGCCGCGCAGGGGCCGCAAATACGCAGTATTTT. It yields the protein CASRAGAANTQYF.

This clone was observed a single time. The chain links TRBV11-2 to TRBJ2-1; 11 bases match TRBD2. V shed 7 bases and J 8 bases; nucleotides not matched to a gene: 10. The CDR3 runs to 15 residues. Germline-derived CDR1 and CDR2 are SGHAT and FQNNGV. In DNA form, the CDR3 reads TGTGCCAGCAACTTGGGAACTAGCGGGAGTTATGAGCAGTTCTTC. This gives the protein CASNLGTSGSYEQFF. Combining the CDR3 with reference TRBV11-2 and TRBJ2-1 gives the whole variable domain EAGVAQSPRYKIIEKRQSVAFWCNPISGHATLYWYQQILGQGPKLLIQFQNNGVVDDSQLPKDRFSAERLKGVDSTLKIQPAKLEDSAVYLCASNLGTSGSYEQFFGPGTRLTVL.